The source of this TCR beta chain is a study of monozygotic twins with inflammatory bowel disease. General study points: Versus healthy twins, IBD patients showed fewer clonotypes shared with others, especially with disease activity.

To note about this clonotype: Its cognate antigen is unknown.

Total RNA, at roughly 3,700 ng, went into every TCR library. cDNA encoding TCRalpha and TCRbeta underwent two nested PCRs of roughly 16 and 10 cycles, each of which was followed by bead purification. Reprocessing the 5' RACE reads, TCRdb reports a single entry for every CDR3 protein and omits DNA. Here the sample table reports roughly 150,000 distinct CDR3 sequences. Blood was drawn at more than 2 ml per donor. Germline-derived CDR1 and CDR2 are SGHTA and FQGNSA. The CDR3 loop spans 14 amino acids. The V gene is TRBV7-2, the J gene TRBJ2-7; TCRdb indicates TRBD1, and absent DNA this call remains unverified. What was sequenced was blood. The source is a human donor with ulcerative colitis or Crohn's disease, or a healthy co-twin of an affected twin (not recorded which). CDR3 amino acids: CASTNRGGTYEQYF.